This TCR beta chain was captured by sequencing in a study of PD-L1 blockade in urothelial cancer. Study in general: Each patient had 0 to 3 earlier chemotherapy regimens.

Some clones are missing from TCRdb's copy, which holds only in-frame ones; the method was immunoSEQ multiplex PCR. The sample shows about 130,000 clones, roughly 80% of them seen only once. Time point meaning: pretreatment peripheral blood. As concerns this clone: One end of the junction fails to match germline, which may point to a read error.

The CDR3 covers 16 residues. Germline-derived CDR1 and CDR2 are MDHEN and SYDVKM. V and J are TRBV28 and TRBJ2-3; the match to TRBD2 covers 7 bases. The sample was PBMCs, taken around atezolizumab (anti-PD-L1) treatment. This clonotype originated in a man aged 45-60 years with urothelial cancer. CDR3 sequence: CASTPAGRGSTDTQYF. CDR3 DNA: TGTGCCAGCACTCCCGCGGGGAGGGGTAGCACGGATACGCAGTATTTT.